This T cell receptor (beta chain) emerged from a study of OX40 agonist ivuxolimab in advanced cancers. Study context: Intravenous ivuxolimab was administered to patients every 2 weeks at 0.01 to 10 mg/kg.

CDR1 is SGHAT, CDR2 FQNNGV, per germline. This CDR3 is 14 amino acids long. Details on this clone: Antigen unknown.

Study results and limitations: With doses of 0.1-3.0 mg/kg, partial responders showed among the lowest clonal expansion.

Measured with immunoSEQ multiplex PCR; TCRdb has only the in-frame clones, and not every one. The top ten hold about 4.5% of the sample, which has roughly 60,000 clones, around 83% seen once. Autoimmune disease history or systemic immunosuppression excluded patients. The study sampled blood at baseline, cycle 4 day 1, and cycle 7 day 1. The clonotype was recovered from an adult with an advanced solid tumor such as melanoma, head and neck, liver or kidney cancer. Specimen: CD4+ or CD8+ T cells sorted from blood, collected in a trial of the OX40 agonist ivuxolimab. The rearrangement joins TRBV11-2 to TRBJ2-5, with 7 bases identical to TRBD1. The DNA matches TRBJ2-7 better at its end, which makes the J call doubtful. The chain's CDR3 is CASSLDGTDYEQYF. CDR3 nucleotides: TGTGCCAGCAGCTTGGATGGGACAGATTACGAGCAGTACTTC.